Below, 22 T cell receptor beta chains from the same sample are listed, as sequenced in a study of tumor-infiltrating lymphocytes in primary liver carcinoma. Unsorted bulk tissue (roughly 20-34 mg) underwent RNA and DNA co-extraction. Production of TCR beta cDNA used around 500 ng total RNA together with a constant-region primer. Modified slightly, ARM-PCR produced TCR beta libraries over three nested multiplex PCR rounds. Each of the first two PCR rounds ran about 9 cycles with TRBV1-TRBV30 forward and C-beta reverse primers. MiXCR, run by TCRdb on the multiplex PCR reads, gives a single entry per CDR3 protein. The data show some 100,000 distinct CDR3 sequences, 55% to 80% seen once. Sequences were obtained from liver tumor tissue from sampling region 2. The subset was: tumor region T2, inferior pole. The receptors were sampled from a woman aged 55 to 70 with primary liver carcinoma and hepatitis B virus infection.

Here the CDR3 reads CATSFGGETQYF. CDR3 coding DNA: TGTGCGACCAGCTTTGGGGGTGAGACCCAGTACTTC. V usage is TRBV11-2 and J usage is TRBJ2-5; D may match TRBD1 or TRBD2 (5 bases each). The germline V gene has CDR1 SGHAT and CDR2 FQNNGV. The CDR3 consists of 12 residues.

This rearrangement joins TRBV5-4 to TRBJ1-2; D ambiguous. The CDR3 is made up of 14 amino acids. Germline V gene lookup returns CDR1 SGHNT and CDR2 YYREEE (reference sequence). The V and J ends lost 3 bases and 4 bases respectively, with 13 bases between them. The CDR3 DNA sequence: TGTGCCAGCAGCTCGCAGACATCACGCTATGGCTACACCTTC. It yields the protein CASSSQTSRYGYTF. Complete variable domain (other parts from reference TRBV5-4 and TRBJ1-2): ETGVTQSPTHLIKTRGQQVTLRCSSQSGHNTVSWYQQALGQGPQFIFQYYREEENGRGNFPPRFSGLQFPNYSSELNVNALELDDSALYLCASSSQTSRYGYTFGSGTRLTVV.

CDR3 bases: TGTGCCAGCAGCTTACTTGGGGTGGTCAATGAAGCTTTCTTT. Translation gives CASSLLGVVNEAFF. The rearrangement uses TRBV11-2 and TRBJ1-1; D not resolved. V was pared by 2 bases and J by 7 bases, with 14 bases between. From germline, CDR1 is SGHAT and CDR2 FQNNGV. The CDR3 consists of 14 residues. Combining the CDR3 with reference TRBV11-2 and TRBJ1-1 gives the whole variable domain EAGVAQSPRYKIIEKRQSVAFWCNPISGHATLYWYQQILGQGPKLLIQFQNNGVVDDSQLPKDRFSAERLKGVDSTLKIQPAKLEDSAVYLCASSLLGVVNEAFFGQGTRLTVV.

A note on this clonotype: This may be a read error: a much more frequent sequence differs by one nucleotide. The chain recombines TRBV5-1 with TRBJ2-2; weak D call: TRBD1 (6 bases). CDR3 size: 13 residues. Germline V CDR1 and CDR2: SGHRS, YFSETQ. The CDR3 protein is CASGPQGSGKLFF. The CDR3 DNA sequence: TGCGCCAGCGGTCCACAGGGTTCCGGGAAGCTGTTTTTT.

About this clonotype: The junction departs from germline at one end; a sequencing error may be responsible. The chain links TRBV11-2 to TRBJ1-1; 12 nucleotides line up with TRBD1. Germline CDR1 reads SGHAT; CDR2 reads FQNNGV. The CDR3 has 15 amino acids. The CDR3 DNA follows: TGTACCAGCGGGGGGACAGGGGGCGAGGGCACTGAAGCTTTCTTT. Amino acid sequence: CTSGGTGGEGTEAFF.

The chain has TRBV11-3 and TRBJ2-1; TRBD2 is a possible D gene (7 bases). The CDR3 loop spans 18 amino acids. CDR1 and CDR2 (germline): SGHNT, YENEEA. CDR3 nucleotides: TGTCCTAGCAGCTTAGGTCAAGGGGGGAGGGCCGGCTACAATGAGCAGTTCTTC. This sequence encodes CPSSLGQGGRAGYNEQFF.

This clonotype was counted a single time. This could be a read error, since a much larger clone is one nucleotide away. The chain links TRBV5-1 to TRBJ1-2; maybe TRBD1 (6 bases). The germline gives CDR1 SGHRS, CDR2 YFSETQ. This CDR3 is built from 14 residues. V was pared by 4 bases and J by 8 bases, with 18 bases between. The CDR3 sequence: CASSAKYRVGGYTF. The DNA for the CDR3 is TGCGCCAGCAGCGCAAAATACAGGGTCGGAGGCTACACCTTC. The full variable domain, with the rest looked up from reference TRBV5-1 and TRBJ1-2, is KAGVTQTPRYLIKTRGQQVTLSCSPISGHRSVSWYQQTPGQGLQFLFEYFSETQRNKGNFPGRFSGRQFSNSRSEMNVSTLELGDSALYLCASSAKYRVGGYTFGSGTRLTVV.

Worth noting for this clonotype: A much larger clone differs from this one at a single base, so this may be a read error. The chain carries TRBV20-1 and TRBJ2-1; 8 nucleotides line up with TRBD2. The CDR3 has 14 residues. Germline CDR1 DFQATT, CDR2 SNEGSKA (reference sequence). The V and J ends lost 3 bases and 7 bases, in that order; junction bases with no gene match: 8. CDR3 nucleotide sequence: TGCAGTGCTAGGTCCGGGAGGGCCAAGAATGAGCAGTTCTTC. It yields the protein CSARSGRAKNEQFF.

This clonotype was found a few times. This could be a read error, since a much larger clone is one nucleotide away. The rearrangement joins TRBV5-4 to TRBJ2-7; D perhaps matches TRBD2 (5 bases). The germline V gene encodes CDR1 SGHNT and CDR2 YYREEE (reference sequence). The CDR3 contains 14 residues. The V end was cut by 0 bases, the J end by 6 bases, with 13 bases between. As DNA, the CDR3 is TGTGCCAGCAGCTTGGGGCTAGGAGGCTGCGAGCAGTACTTC. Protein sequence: CASSLGLGGCEQYF.

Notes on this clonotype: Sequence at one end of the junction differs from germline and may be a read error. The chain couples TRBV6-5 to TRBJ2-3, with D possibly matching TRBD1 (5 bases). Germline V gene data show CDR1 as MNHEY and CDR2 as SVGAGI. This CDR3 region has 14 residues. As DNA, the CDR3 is TGTCCCAGCAGTTTAGGGGTTACTCAATATACGCAGTATTTT. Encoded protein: CPSSLGVTQYTQYF.

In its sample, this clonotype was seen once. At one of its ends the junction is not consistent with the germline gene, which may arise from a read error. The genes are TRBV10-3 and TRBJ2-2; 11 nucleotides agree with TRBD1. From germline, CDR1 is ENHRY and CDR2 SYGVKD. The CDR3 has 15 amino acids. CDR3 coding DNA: TGTGGCATCAGGGACAGGGGGAAGAACACCGCGGAGCTGTTTTTT. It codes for CGIRDRGKNTAELFF.

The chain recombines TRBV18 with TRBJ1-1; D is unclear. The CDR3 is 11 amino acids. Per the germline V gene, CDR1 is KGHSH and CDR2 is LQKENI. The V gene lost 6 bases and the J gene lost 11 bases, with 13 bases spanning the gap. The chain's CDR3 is CASSHGVGAFF. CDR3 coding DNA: TGTGCCAGCTCCCATGGGGTCGGGGCTTTCTTT.

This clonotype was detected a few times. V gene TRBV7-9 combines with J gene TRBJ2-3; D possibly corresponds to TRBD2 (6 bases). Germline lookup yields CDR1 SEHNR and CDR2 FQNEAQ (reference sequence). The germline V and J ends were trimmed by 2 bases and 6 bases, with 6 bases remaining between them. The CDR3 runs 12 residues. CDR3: CASSLREDTQYF. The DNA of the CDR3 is TGTGCCAGCAGCTTACGGGAGGATACGCAGTATTTT.

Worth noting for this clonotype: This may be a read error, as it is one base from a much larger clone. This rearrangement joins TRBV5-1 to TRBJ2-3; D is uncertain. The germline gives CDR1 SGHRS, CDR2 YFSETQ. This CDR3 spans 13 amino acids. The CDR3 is CASSLESADRQYF. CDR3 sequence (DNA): TGCGCCAGCAGCTTGGAGTCCGCAGATAGGCAGTATTTT. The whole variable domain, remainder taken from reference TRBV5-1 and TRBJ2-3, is KAGVTQTPRYLIKTRGQQVTLSCSPISGHRSVSWYQQTPGQGLQFLFEYFSETQRNKGNFPGRFSGRQFSNSRSEMNVSTLELGDSALYLCASSLESADRQYFGPGTRLTVL.

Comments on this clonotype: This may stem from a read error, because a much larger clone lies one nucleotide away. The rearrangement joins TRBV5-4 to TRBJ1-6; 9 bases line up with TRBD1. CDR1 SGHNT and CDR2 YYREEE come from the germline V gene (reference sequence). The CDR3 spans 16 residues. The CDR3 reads CASSHPGTGKDSHLHF. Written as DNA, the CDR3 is TGTGCCAGCAGCCATCCAGGGACAGGGAAGGATTCACACCTCCACTTT. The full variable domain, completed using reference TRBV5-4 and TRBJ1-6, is ETGVTQSPTHLIKTRGQQVTLRCSSQSGHNTVSWYQQALGQGPQFIFQYYREEENGRGNFPPRFSGLQFPNYSSELNVNALELDDSALYLCASSHPGTGKDSHLHFGNGTRLTVT.

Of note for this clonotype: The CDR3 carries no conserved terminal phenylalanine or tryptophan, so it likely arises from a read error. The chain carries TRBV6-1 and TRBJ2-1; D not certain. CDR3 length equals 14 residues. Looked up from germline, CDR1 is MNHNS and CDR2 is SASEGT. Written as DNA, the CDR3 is TGTGCCAGCAGTGAAGTCGCCGTCTACAGTGAGCAGTTCATC. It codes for CASSEVAVYSEQFI.

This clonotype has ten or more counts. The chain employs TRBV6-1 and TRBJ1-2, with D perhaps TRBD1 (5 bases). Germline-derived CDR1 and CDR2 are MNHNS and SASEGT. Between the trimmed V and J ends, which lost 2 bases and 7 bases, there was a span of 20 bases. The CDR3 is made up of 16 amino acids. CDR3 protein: CASSELLTDAFGGYTF. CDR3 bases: TGTGCCAGCAGTGAACTCTTGACAGACGCGTTCGGTGGCTACACCTTC.

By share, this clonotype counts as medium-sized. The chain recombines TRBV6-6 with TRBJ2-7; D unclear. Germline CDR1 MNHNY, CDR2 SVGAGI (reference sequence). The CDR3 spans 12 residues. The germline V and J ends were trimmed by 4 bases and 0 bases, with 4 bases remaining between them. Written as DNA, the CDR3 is TGTGCCAGCAGTTCAGTCTCCTACGAGCAGTACTTC. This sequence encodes CASSSVSYEQYF.

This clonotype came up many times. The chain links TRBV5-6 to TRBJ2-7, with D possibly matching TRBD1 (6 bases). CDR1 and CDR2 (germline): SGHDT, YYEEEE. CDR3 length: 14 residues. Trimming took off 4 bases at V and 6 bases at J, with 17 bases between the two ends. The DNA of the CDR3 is TGTGCCAGCAGCCGATATACCGGGACATCCGAGCAGTACTTC. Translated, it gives CASSRYTGTSEQYF. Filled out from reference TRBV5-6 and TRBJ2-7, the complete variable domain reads DAGVTQSPTHLIKTRGQQVTLRCSPKSGHDTVSWYQQALGQGPQFIFQYYEEEERQRGNFPDRFSGHQFPNYSSELNVNALLLGDSALYLCASSRYTGTSEQYFGPGTRLTVT.

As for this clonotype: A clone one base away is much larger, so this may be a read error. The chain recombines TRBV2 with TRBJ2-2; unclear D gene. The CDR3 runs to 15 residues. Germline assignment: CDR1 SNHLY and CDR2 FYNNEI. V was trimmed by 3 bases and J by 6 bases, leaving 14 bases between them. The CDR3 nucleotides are TGTGCCAGCAGTGACGAGCTGGGGAATGCCGGGGAGCTGTTTTTT. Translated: CASSDELGNAGELFF.

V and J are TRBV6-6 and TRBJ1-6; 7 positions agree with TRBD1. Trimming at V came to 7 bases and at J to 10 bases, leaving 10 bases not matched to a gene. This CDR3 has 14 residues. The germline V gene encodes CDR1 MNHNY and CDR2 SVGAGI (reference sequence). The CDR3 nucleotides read TGTGCCAGCATTACGGGGCAACAGGGGTCACCCCTCCACTTT. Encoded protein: CASITGQQGSPLHF.

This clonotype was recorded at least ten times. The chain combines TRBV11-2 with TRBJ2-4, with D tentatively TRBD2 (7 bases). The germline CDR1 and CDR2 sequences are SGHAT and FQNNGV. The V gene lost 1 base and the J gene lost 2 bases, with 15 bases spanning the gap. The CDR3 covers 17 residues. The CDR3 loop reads CASSLATGGASKNIQYF. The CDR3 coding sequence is TGTGCCAGCAGCTTAGCTACGGGGGGCGCATCCAAAAACATTCAGTACTTC. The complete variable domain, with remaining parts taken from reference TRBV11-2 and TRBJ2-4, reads EAGVAQSPRYKIIEKRQSVAFWCNPISGHATLYWYQQILGQGPKLLIQFQNNGVVDDSQLPKDRFSAERLKGVDSTLKIQPAKLEDSAVYLCASSLATGGASKNIQYFGAGTRLSVL.